The clone carrying this T cell receptor beta chain was seen a few times. The sample is drawn from a study of early T cells in non-severe SARS-CoV-2 infection. Molecules of cDNA were individually given unique molecular identifiers that were attached to them. MiXCR, run by TCRdb on the 5' RACE reads, gives a single entry per CDR3 protein. The sample has 65,000 to 95,000 distinct CDR3 sequences; about 5% are singletons. This CDR3 has 13 amino acids. Germline CDR1 reads SNHLY; CDR2 reads FYNNEI. V lost 5 bases and J 9 bases, leaving 14 bases between the germline ends. Sequencing was performed on whole blood, taken at baseline. This TCR was sampled from an adult who was a healthcare worker with PCR-confirmed SARS-CoV-2 infection or an uninfected control (not recorded which). V gene TRBV2 combines with J gene TRBJ2-1; either TRBD1 or TRBD2 may fit D (5 bases each). The CDR3 sequence: CASSNGASGEQFF. Written as DNA, the CDR3 is TGTGCCAGCAGTAACGGGGCGTCGGGTGAGCAGTTCTTC.